One T cell receptor beta chain is described in this entry. The data were produced by immunoSEQ multiplex PCR, yet TCRdb's version contains in-frame clones alone and is incomplete. This sample yields fewer than 45,000 clones, of which 88% are seen a single time; 5.5% to 6% belongs to the top ten. The V gene lost 0 bases and the J gene lost 7 bases, with 11 bases spanning the gap. The CDR3 runs to 14 residues. Germline V gene sequence: CDR1 SGHNT, CDR2 YYREEE (reference sequence). This sample stems from a study of T cell changes during pregnancy in multiple sclerosis. This sequence joins TRBV5-4 and TRBJ1-5, with D tentatively TRBD1 (5 bases). Sequenced here: CD8+ T cells from peripheral blood mononuclear cells, sampled after pregnancy. The TCR was taken from a female donor in good health, enrolled as a control in a pregnancy study. CDR3 in DNA: TGTGCCAGCAGCTTGGGTCAGGGAGGACAGCCCCAGCATTTT. It codes for CASSLGQGGQPQHF.